The subject of this entry is one T cell receptor (beta chain). This CDR3 comprises 15 residues. The V segment lost 3 bases and the J segment 7 bases; nucleotides outside the gene matches: 6. CDR1 is MNHEY and CDR2 is SMNVEV in the germline V gene (reference sequence). This sample is part of a study of blood T cell repertoires in COVID-19. This table comes from immunoSEQ multiplex PCR, and its TCRdb copy is limited to in-frame clones, with some not included. The repertoire holds a few hundred thousand clones, roughly 90% seen once, with 2.5% to 3.5% in the top ten. The specimen sequenced was peripheral blood. The receptor comes from a woman in her 30s with COVID-19, enrolled during active disease. The V and J genes are TRBV27 and TRBJ2-1; 10 bases match TRBD1. The CDR3 loop reads CASSFTGQGRNEQFF. The CDR3 coding sequence is TGTGCCAGCAGTTTCACGGGACAGGGGAGAAATGAGCAGTTCTTC.